This T cell receptor beta chain was retrieved from a study of blood T cell repertoires in COVID-19. In the study overall: Italy, Spain and the United States were the sources of the convalescent and acute COVID-19 samples. Nucleic acid was either cDNA or gDNA, and it came from T cells, B-cell-depleted T cells, or PBMCs.

Sequenced by immunoSEQ multiplex PCR; TCRdb stores in-frame clones only, minus some. The sample carries more than 300,000 clones, approximately 89% recorded once. Germline V CDR1 and CDR2: SGDLS, YYNGEE. The CDR3 length is 18 residues. The ends lost 4 bases at V and 0 bases at J; junction bases unmatched: 13. The sequenced material came from peripheral blood. The chain combines TRBV9 with TRBJ2-3; TRBD1 agrees at 8 bases. This receptor was obtained from a woman between 18 and 29 years old who had recovered from COVID-19. CDR3 in amino acids: CASSRQLGTGTSTDTQYF. The CDR3 DNA follows: TGTGCCAGCAGCCGACAATTAGGGACAGGTACTAGCACAGATACGCAGTATTTT.